One T cell receptor beta chain is described in this entry. Per the authors' pipeline: The authors estimated nucleated cell counts from reference gene primer amplification. Using immunoSEQ multiplex PCR, the repertoire was profiled, and TCRdb retains in-frame clones only, with some absent. V and J calls and clone size come straight from that table; D and trimming were deduced from the DNA. This sample has 200,000 or so clones; about 88% occur once, and the top ten carry 3% to 3.5%. This sample was taken from a study of blood T cell repertoires in COVID-19. There are 14 residues in the CDR3. Germline V gene lookup returns CDR1 MRHNA and CDR2 SNTAGT. Trimming at V came to 6 bases and at J to 7 bases, leaving 11 bases not matched to a gene.

The sample comprised peripheral blood. This chain connects TRBV6-4 to TRBJ1-2; 7 nucleotides match TRBD1. The sequence was obtained from a man in his fifties or sixties with acute or convalescent COVID-19. The CDR3 protein is CASRPIGHRGGYTF. The CDR3 nucleotides are TGTGCCAGCAGGCCCATAGGCCACAGGGGTGGCTACACCTTC.